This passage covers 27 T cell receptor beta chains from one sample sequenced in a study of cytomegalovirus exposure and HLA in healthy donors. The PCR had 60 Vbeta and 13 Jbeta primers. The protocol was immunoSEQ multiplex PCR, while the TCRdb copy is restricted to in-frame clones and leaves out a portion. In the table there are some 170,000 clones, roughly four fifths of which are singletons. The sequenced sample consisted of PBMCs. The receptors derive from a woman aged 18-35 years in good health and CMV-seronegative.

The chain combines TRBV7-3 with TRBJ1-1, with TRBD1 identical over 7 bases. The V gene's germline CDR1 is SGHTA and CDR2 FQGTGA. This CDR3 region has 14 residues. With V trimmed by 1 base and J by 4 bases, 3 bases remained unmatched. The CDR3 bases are TGTGCCAGCAGCTTAAGGCAGGGGGGCACTGAAGCTTTCTTT. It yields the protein CASSLRQGGTEAFF.

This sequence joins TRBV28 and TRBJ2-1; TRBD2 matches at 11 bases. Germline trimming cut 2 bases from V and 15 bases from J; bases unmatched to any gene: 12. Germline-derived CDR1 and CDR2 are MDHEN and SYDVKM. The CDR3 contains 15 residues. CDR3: CASSLSHSGRAEGFF. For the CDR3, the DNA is TGTGCCAGCAGTTTAAGCCATAGCGGGAGGGCCGAGGGGTTCTTC.

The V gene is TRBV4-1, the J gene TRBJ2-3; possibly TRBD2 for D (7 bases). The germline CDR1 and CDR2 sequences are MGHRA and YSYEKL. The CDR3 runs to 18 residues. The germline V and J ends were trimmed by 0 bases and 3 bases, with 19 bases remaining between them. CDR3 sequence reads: CASSQDRGGGWLTDTQYF. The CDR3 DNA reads TGCGCCAGCAGCCAAGATCGCGGCGGGGGCTGGTTGACAGATACGCAGTATTTT.

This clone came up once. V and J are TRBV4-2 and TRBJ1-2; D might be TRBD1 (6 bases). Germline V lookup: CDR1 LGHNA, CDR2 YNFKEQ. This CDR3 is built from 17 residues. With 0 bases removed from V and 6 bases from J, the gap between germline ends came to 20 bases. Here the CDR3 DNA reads TGTGCCAGCAGCCAAGATCTTAGCGGGGGCGCTTTTAATGGCTACACCTTC. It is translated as CASSQDLSGGAFNGYTF.

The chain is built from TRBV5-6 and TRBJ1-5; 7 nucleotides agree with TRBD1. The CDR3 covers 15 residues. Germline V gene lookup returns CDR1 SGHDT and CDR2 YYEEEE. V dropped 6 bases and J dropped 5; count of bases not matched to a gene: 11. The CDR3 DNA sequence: TGTGCCAGCACCTTCTCCGGGACAGTGGATCAGCCCCAGCATTTT. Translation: CASTFSGTVDQPQHF.

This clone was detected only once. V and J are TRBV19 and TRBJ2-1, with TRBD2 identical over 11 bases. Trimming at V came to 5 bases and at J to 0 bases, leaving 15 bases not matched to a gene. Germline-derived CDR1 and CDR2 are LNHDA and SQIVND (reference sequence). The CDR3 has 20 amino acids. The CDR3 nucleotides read TGTGCCAGTAGTCCCGATCCACCGGGACTAGCGGTGAGCTCCTACAATGAGCAGTTCTTC. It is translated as CASSPDPPGLAVSSYNEQFF.

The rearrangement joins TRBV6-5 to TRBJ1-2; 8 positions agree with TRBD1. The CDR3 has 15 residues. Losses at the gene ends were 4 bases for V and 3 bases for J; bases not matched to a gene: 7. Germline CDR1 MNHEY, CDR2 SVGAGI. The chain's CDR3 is CASSFTDREDYGYTF. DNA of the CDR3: TGTGCCAGCAGTTTTACGGACAGGGAGGACTATGGCTACACCTTC.

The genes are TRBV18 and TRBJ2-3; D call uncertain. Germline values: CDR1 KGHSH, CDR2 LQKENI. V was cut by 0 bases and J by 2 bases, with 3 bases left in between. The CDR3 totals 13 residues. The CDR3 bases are TGTGCCAGCTCACCACCGGCCACAGATACGCAGTATTTT. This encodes CASSPPATDTQYF.

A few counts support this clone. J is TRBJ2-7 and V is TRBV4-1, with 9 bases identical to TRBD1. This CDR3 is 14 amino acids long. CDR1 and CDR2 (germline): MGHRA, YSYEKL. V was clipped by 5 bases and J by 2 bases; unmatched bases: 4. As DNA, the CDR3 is TGCGCCAGCAGCGCGGGACAGGGCCCCTACGAGCAGTACTTC. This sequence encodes CASSAGQGPYEQYF.

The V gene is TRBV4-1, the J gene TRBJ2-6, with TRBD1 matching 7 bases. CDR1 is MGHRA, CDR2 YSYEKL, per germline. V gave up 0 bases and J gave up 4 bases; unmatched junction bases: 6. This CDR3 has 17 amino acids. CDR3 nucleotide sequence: TGCGCCAGCAGCCAAGATAAAGGGGGCTCCGGGGCCAACGTCCTGACTTTC. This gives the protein CASSQDKGGSGANVLTF.

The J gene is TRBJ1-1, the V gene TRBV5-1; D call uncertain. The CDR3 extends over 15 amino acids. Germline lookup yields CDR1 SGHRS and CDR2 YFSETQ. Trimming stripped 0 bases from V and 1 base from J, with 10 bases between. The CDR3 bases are TGCGCCAGCAGCTTGGAGGGAGGGTGGAACACTGAAGCTTTCTTT. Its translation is CASSLEGGWNTEAFF.

The CDR3 reads CASSEQGGGNTIYF. For the CDR3, the DNA is TGTGCCAGCAGTGAACAGGGAGGTGGAAACACCATATATTTT. J is TRBJ1-3 and V is TRBV2, with a tentative D call TRBD1 (5 bases). The germline CDR1 and CDR2 sequences are SNHLY and FYNNEI. This CDR3 is built from 14 residues. Trimming stripped 2 bases from V and 3 bases from J, with 8 bases between.

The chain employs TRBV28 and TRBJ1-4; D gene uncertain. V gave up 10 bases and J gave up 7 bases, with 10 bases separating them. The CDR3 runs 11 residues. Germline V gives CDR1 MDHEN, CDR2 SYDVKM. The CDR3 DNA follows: TGTGCCACCTACCACCGTGAAAAACTGTTTTTT. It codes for CATYHREKLFF.

The CDR3 sequence: CASSWAGSSYEQYF. CDR3 sequence (DNA): TGTGCCAGCAGCTGGGCCGGCAGCTCCTACGAGCAGTACTTC. This chain joins TRBV5-6 and TRBJ2-5, with D unresolved. The better agreement between TRBJ2-7 and the DNA end casts doubt on the J call. Looked up from germline, CDR1 is SGHDT and CDR2 is YYEEEE. This CDR3 is built from 14 residues.

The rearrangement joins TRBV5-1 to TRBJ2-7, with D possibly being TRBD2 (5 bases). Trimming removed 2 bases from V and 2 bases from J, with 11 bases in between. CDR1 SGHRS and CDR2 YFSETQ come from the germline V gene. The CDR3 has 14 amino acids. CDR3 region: CASSFTGTPYEQYF. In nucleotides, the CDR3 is TGCGCCAGCAGCTTTACGGGAACCCCCTACGAGCAGTACTTC.

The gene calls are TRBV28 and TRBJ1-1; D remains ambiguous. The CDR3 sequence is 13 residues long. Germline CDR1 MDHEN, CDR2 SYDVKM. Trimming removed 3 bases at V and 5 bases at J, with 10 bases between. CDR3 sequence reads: CASSLVHFTEAFF. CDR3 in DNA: TGTGCCAGCAGTTTGGTACATTTTACTGAAGCTTTCTTT.

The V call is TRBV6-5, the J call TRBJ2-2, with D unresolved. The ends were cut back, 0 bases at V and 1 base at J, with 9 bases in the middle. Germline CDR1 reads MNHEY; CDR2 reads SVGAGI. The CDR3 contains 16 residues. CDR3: CASSYSNSLNTGELFF. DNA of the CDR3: TGTGCCAGCAGTTACTCGAACAGCCTGAACACCGGGGAGCTGTTTTTT.

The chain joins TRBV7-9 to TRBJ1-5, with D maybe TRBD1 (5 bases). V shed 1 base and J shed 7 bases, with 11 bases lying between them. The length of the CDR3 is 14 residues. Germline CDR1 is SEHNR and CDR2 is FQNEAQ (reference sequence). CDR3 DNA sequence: TGTGCCAGCAGCTTAGGCGGGGGTCGGCAGCCCCAGCATTTT. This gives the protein CASSLGGGRQPQHF.

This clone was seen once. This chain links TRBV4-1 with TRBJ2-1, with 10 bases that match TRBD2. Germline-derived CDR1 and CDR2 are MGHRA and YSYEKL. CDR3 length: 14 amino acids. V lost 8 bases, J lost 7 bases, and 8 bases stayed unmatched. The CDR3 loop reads CASRFRTSGNEQFF. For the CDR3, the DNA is TGCGCCAGCCGATTCCGGACTAGCGGAAATGAGCAGTTCTTC.

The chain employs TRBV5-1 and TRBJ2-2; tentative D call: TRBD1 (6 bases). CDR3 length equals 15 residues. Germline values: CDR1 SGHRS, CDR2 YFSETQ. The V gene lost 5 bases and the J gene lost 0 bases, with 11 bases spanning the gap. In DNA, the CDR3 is TGCGCCAGCAGGGCAGGGGTGGCGAACACCGGGGAGCTGTTTTTT. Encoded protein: CASRAGVANTGELFF.

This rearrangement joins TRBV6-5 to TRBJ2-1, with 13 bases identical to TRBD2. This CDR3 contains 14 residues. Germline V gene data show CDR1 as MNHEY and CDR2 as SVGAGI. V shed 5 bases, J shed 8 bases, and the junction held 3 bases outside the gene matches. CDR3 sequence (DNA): TGTGCCAGCAGTGGACTAGCGGGAGCCCATGAGCAGTTCTTC. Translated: CASSGLAGAHEQFF.

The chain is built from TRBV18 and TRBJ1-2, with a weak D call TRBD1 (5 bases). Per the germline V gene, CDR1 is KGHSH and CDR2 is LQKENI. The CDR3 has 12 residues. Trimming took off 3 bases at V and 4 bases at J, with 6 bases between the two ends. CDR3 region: CASSPTVYGYTF. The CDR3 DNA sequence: TGTGCCAGCTCACCGACAGTCTATGGCTACACCTTC.

As DNA, the CDR3 is TGCGCCAGCAGCTTGGGGACTAGCGGGGGGGCCATAGATACGCAGTATTTT. As protein: CASSLGTSGGAIDTQYF. The rearrangement joins TRBV5-1 to TRBJ2-3, with TRBD2 matching 15 bases. The CDR3 sequence is 17 residues long. J was trimmed by 5 bases and V by 0 bases; bases with no gene match: 4. Per germline, CDR1 SGHRS and CDR2 YFSETQ. Using reference TRBV5-1 and TRBJ2-3 for the parts outside the CDR3, the full variable domain is KAGVTQTPRYLIKTRGQQVTLSCSPISGHRSVSWYQQTPGQGLQFLFEYFSETQRNKGNFPGRFSGRQFSNSRSEMNVSTLELGDSALYLCASSLGTSGGAIDTQYFGPGTRLTVL.

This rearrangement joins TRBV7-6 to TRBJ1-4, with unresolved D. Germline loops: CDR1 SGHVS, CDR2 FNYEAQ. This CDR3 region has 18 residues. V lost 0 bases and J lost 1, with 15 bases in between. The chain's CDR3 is CASSLAAFFSGTNEKLFF. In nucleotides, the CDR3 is TGTGCCAGCAGCTTAGCTGCATTTTTCTCGGGAACTAATGAAAAACTGTTTTTT.

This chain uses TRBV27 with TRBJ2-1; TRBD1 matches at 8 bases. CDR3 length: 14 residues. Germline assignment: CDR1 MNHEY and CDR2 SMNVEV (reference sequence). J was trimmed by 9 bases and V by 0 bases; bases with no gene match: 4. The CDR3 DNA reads TGTGCCAGCAGTTTATCGACAGGGGTGGGTGAGCAGTTCTTC. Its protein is CASSLSTGVGEQFF.

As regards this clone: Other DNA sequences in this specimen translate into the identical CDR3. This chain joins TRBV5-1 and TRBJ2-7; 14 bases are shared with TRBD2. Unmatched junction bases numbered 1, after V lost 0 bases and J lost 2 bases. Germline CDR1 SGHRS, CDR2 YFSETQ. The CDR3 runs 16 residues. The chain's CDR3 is CASSLGGLAGAYEQYF. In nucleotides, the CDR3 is TGCGCCAGCAGCTTGGGGGGACTAGCGGGAGCCTACGAGCAGTACTTC.

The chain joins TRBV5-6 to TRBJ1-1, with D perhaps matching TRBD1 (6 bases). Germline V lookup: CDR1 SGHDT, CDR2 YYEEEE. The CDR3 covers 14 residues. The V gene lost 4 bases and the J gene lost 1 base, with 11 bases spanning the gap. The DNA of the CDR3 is TGTGCCAGCAGCCCAAGACAGGCGAACACTGAAGCTTTCTTT. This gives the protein CASSPRQANTEAFF.